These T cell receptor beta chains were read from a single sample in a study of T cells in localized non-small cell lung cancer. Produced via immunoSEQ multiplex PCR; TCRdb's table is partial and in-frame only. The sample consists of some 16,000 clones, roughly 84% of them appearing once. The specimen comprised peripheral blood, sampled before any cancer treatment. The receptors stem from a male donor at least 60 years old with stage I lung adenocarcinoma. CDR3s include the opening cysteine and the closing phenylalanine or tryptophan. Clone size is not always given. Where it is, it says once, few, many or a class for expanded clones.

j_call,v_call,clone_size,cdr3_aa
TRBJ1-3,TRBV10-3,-,CAIRPLDGRSGNTIYF
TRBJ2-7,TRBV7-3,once,CASSLQTGATYEQYF
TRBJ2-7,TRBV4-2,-,CASSQGVGGGYEQYF
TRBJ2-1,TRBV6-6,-,CASGGAGVDEQFF
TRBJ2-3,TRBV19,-,CASSLLDSTDTQYF
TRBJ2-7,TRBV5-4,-,CASSQQGLGYEQYF
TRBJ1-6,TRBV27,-,CASSLSWQGYSPLHF
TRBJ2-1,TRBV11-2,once,CASSSREKQFF
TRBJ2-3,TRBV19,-,CASSIRGTDTQYF
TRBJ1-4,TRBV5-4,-,CASTDGVREKLFF
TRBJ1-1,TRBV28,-,CASSGPYTEAFF
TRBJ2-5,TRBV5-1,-,CASSLGQGETETQYF
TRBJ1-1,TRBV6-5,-,CASSYSRRANTEAFF
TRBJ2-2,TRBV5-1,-,CASSLAGPGELFF
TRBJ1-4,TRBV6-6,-,CASSWDRTNEKLFF
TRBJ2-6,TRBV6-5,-,CASSYFYGSGANVLTF
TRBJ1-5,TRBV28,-,CASGSLPKPQHF
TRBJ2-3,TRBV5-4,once,CASSIGTSGGTTDTQYF
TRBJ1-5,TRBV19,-,CASRWGQSNQPQHF
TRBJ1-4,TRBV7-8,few,CASTKTQRRENEKLFF
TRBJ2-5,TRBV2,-,CASSAGNQETQYF
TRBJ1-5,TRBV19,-,CASSDRVDQPQHF
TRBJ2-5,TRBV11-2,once,CASIPSQGPQETQYF
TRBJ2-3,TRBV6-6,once,CASSQGGATQYF
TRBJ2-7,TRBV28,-,CASSFPGTSGLTPYF
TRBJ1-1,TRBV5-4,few,CASSNRDTEAFF
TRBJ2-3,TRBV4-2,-,CASSQEAPDSGDTDTQYF
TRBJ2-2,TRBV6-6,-,CASWKAGESRELFF
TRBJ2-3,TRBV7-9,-,CASSLGGTYTDTQYF
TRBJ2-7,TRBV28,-,CASNDNTYEQYF
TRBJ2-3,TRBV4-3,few,CASSPRTSGGVDTQYF
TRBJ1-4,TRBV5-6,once,CASSFEREKLFF
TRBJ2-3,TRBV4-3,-,CASSHVGSTDTQYF
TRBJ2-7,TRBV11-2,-,CASSSRTGNYEQYF
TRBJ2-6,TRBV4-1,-,CASSQERRTGNSGANVLTF
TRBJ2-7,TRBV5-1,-,CATSPDRVRYEQYF
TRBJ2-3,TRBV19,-,CASSSDRGSITDTQYF
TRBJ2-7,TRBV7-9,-,CASSPPGHFRDRGREQYF
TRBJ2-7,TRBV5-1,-,CASSLGTGDHEQYF
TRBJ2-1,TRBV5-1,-,CASSLSTSGSSYNEQFF
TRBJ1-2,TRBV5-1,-,CASSYTSIGQPYTF
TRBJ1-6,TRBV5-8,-,CASSIRDRNSPLHF
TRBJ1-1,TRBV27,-,CASSLLRGQGADLNTEAFF
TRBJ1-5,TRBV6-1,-,CASSEIWDQPQHF
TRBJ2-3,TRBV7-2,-,CASSLKDTQYF
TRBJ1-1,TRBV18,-,CASSQDRGNTEAFF